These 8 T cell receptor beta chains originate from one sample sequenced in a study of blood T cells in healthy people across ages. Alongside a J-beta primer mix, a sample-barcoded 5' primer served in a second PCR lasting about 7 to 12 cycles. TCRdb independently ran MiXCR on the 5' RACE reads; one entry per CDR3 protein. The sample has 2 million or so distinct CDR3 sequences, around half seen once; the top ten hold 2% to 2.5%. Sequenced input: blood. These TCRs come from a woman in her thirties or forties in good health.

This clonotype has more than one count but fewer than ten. CDR3 nucleotides: TGCGCCAGCAGCTGGACAGGGGGCTCATTGACCTCCTACGAGCAGTACTTC. Protein product: CASSWTGGSLTSYEQYF. This rearrangement joins TRBV5-1 to TRBJ2-7; 11 bases are a match to TRBD1. The CDR3 is 17 residues long. V was pared by 3 bases and J by 0 bases, with 8 bases of the junction left unmatched. CDR1 and CDR2 from the germline V gene are SGHRS and YFSETQ.

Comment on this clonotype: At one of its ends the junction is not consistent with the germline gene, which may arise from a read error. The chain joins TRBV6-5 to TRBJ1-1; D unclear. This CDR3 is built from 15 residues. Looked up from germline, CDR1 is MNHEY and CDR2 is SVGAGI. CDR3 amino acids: CASSYSLSMNTEAFF. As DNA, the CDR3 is TGTGCCAGCAGTTACTCGCTCTCCATGAACACTGAGGCTTTCTTT.

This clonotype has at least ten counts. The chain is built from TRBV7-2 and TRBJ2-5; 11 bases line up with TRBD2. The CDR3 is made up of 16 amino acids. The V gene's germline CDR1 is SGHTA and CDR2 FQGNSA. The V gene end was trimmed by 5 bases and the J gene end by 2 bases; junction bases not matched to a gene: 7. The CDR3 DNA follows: TGTGCCAGCAGCGAACCGGGACTAGCGGAGCAAGAGACCCAGTACTTC. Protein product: CASSEPGLAEQETQYF.

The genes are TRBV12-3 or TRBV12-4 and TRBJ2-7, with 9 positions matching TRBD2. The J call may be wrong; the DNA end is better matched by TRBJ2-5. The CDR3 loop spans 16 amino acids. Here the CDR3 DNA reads TGTGCCAGCAGTTTTGACTTAGCGGGGGACGGGGAGACCCAGTACTTC. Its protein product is CASSFDLAGDGETQYF.

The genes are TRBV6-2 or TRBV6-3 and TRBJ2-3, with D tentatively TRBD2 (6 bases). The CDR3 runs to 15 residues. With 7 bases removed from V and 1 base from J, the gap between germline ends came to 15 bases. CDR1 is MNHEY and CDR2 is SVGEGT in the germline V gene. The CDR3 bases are TGTGCCAGCATCAACGGGGGACTCCGCACAGATACGCAGTATTTT. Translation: CASINGGLRTDTQYF.

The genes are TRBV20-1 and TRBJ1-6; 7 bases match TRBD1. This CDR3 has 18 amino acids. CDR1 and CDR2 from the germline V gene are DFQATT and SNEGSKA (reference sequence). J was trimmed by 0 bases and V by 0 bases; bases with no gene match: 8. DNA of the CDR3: TGCAGTGCTAGAGATCTCCGGACAGGAAGCTCCTATAATTCACCCCTCCACTTT. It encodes CSARDLRTGSSYNSPLHF.

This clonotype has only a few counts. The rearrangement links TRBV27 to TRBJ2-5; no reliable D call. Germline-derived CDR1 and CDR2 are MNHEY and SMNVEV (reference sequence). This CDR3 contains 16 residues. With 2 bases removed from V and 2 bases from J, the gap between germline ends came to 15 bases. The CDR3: CASSLQSQSPQETQYF. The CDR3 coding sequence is TGTGCCAGCAGTTTACAGTCCCAAAGCCCTCAAGAGACCCAGTACTTC.

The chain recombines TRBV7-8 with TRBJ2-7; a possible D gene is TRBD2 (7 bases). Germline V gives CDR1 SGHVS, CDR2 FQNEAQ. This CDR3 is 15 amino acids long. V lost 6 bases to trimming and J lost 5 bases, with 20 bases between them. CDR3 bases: TGTGCCAGCAGTCGAGTAGGGGGGGGCCAGGACGAGCAGTACTTC. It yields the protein CASSRVGGGQDEQYF.